This T cell receptor beta chain was sequenced during a study of regulatory T cells in long-lasting Graves disease. Researchers made TCR beta libraries by using iRepertoire HTBI primers and running Arm-PCR on CDR3 regions. TCRdb reprocessed the multiplex PCR reads with MiXCR, giving one entry per CDR3 protein. Of 200,000 to 250,000 distinct CDR3 sequences listed, 20% to 25% are singletons. There are 15 residues in the CDR3. V was cut by 6 bases and J by 6 bases, with 17 bases left in between. Looked up from germline, CDR1 is SGHDN and CDR2 is FVKESK. Study-level findings and limits: Favoring TRBV28, TRBJ1-2 and TRBJ2-5 was a feature seen in persistent disease.

As to time point: newly diagnosed GD, antithyroid drugs for less than 3 months. Researchers made the TCR library from RNA that was extracted from PBMCs. Diagnosing Graves' disease relied on the American Thyroid Association guidelines. This clonotype was found once. Antigen specificity is unknown. Specimen: peripheral blood mononuclear cells (PBMCs), collected at new diagnosis, from a patient treated with antithyroid drugs. The TCR comes from a female donor with Graves disease. This sequence joins TRBV14 and TRBJ1-4, with a tentative D call TRBD1 (5 bases). The CDR3 reads CASSFTGTAYEKLFF. The CDR3 DNA follows: TGTGCCAGCAGTTTCACCGGGACGGCCTATGAAAAACTGTTTTTT. Together with reference TRBV14 and TRBJ1-4, the CDR3 gives the full variable domain: EAGVTQFPSHSVIEKGQTVTLRCDPISGHDNLYWYRRVMGKEIKFLLHFVKESKQDESGMPNNRFLAERTGGTYSTLKVQPAELEDSGVYFCASSFTGTAYEKLFFGSGTQLSVL.